These T cell receptor beta chains were read from a single sample in a study of OX40 agonist ivuxolimab in advanced cancers. Only in-frame clones appear in the TCRdb table, and some are missing; sequencing was by immunoSEQ multiplex PCR. Of 77,000 or so clones listed, 85% to 95% are singletons. Here the sequenced sample was CD4+ or CD8+ T cells sorted from blood, taken in a trial of the OX40 agonist ivuxolimab. These receptors were taken from an adult with an advanced solid tumor such as melanoma, head and neck, liver or kidney cancer. CDR3s include the opening cysteine and the closing phenylalanine or tryptophan. The D gene is left open where the match is weak. Rows give clone size only sometimes, using once, few, many, or a class for an expanded clone.

D gene | J gene | clone size | V gene | CDR3 DNA | CDR3 protein
- | TRBJ2-7 | once | TRBV14 | TGTGCCAGCAGCCAAGCGCCCAGGGTATCCTACGAGCAGTACTTC | CASSQAPRVSYEQYF
- | TRBJ2-5 | - | TRBV19 | TGTGCCAGTAGTATGACTAGGGCCGGGGAGACCCAGTACTTC | CASSMTRAGETQYF
- | TRBJ2-7 | - | TRBV27 | TGTGCCAGCAGTTTTTCCACAGGGGGGGTAACCTACGAGCAGTACTTC | CASSFSTGGVTYEQYF
TRBD1 | TRBJ1-1 | - | TRBV27 | TGTGCCAGCAGTCCACAGGGGTACAGCACTGAAGCTTTCTTT | CASSPQGYSTEAFF
- | TRBJ1-2 | - | TRBV9 | TGTGCCAGCAGCGTAGGGGACCCTGGGGCCCTACGGGGCTACACCTTC | CASSVGDPGALRGYTF
TRBD1 | TRBJ1-2 | - | TRBV2 | TGTGCCAGCAGTGAAGTGGGGACAGGGCCCTATGGCTACACCTTC | CASSEVGTGPYGYTF
- | TRBJ1-1 | - | TRBV10-3 | TGTGCCATCACCGGGACGATAGGCACTGAAGCTTTCTTT | CAITGTIGTEAFF
- | TRBJ1-1 | - | TRBV5-1 | TGCGCCAGCAGCTTCCCGGGAGAGAACACTGAAGCTTTCTTT | CASSFPGENTEAFF
TRBD2 | TRBJ2-1 | - | TRBV2 | TGTGCCAGCAGTGATTGGCTAGCGGGGTACAATGAGCAGTTCTTC | CASSDWLAGYNEQFF
- | TRBJ1-6 | - | TRBV14 | TGTGCCAGCAGCCAACCTCAGGGCCCCTATAATTCACCCCTCCACTTT | CASSQPQGPYNSPLHF
- | TRBJ2-7 | many | TRBV5-6 | TGTGCCAGCAGCTTGGCGGCGCTGGAGAAGCAGTACTTC | CASSLAALEKQYF
- | TRBJ2-2 | - | TRBV4-2 | TGTGCCAGCAGCCACACACCTACAGAAACCGGGGAGCTGTTTTTT | CASSHTPTETGELFF
TRBD1 | TRBJ1-2 | - | TRBV25-1 | TGTGCCAGCAAACCAACCGGGACAGGGCAAGGCTACACCTTC | CASKPTGTGQGYTF
- | TRBJ2-7 | - | TRBV5-6 | TGTGCCAGCAGCTTGGGACAGCTAATCTACGAGCAGTACTTC | CASSLGQLIYEQYF
- | TRBJ2-3 | - | TRBV6-1 | TGTGCCAGCAGTGAATGGGTTGCGGGGAGCACAGATACGCAGTATTTT | CASSEWVAGSTDTQYF
- | TRBJ2-7 | - | TRBV27 | TGTGCCAGCAGTACGACAGGAGGGGCCGAGCAGTACTTC | CASSTTGGAEQYF
- | TRBJ2-1 | - | TRBV5-1 | TGCGCCAGCAGTATAGGTAGTCTTGAGCAGTTCTTC | CASSIGSLEQFF
- | TRBJ2-5 | - | TRBV2 | TGTGCCAGAGAGGGCCGGGACGGACGAACCGACTACTTC | CAREGRDGRTDYF
- | TRBJ2-1 | few | TRBV27 | TGTGCCAGCAGAGCCGGGGGATCCCCCAATGAGCAGTTCTTC | CASRAGGSPNEQFF
- | TRBJ2-1 | - | TRBV19 | TGTGCCAGCTTCCCAAGGGAGGGGGAGTACAATGAGCAGTTCTTC | CASFPREGEYNEQFF
- | TRBJ2-3 | once | TRBV9 | TGTGCCAGCAGCGTCGGACTATCCGGCACAGATACGCAGTATTTT | CASSVGLSGTDTQYF
TRBD2 | TRBJ2-5 | - | TRBV18 | TGTGCCAGCTCACCAAGCGGGGGGGGCCAAGAGACCCAGTACTTC | CASSPSGGGQETQYF
- | TRBJ1-2 | - | TRBV5-1 | TGCGCCAGCAGCTTGGATCAGGGATATGGCTACACCTTC | CASSLDQGYGYTF
- | TRBJ1-5 | few | TRBV6-5 | TGTGCCAGCAGTCTTGGACAGAGCTATCAGCCCCAGCATTTT | CASSLGQSYQPQHF
- | TRBJ1-5 | - | TRBV4-3 | TGCGCCAGCAGCCAAGGAAAGAATAGCAATCAGCCCCAGCATTTT | CASSQGKNSNQPQHF
- | TRBJ1-4 | - | TRBV9 | TGTGCCAGCAGCGTAGGGAGGATAGCTAATGAAAAACTGTTTTTT | CASSVGRIANEKLFF
TRBD1 | TRBJ2-1 | - | TRBV29-1 | TGCAGCGTTGAAGTAGGGTGGACAGGGCACAATGAGCAGTTCTTC | CSVEVGWTGHNEQFF
- | TRBJ2-3 | - | TRBV9 | TGTGCCAGCAATCAGGGGTGGGGGCCTGGGGATACGCAGTATTTT | CASNQGWGPGDTQYF
- | TRBJ2-7 | - | TRBV30 | TGTGCCTGGTCGGTGTTCAGGGGCTACGAGCAGTACTTC | CAWSVFRGYEQYF
- | TRBJ2-2 | - | TRBV12-5 | TGTGCTAGTGGTTTGGAGCCTACCGATGCGGAGCTGTTTTTT | CASGLEPTDAELFF
- | TRBJ2-5 | - | TRBV27 | TGTGCCAGCAGCATTTTGGACAGCCAAGAGACCCAGTACTTC | CASSILDSQETQYF
TRBD2 | TRBJ2-7 | - | TRBV30 | TGTGCCTATTTAATAGGTGGCGGGGGCGAGCAGTACTTC | CAYLIGGGGEQYF
- | TRBJ1-5 | - | TRBV27 | TGTGCCAGCAGTTTCGGAGGGGCCGGGCAGCCCCAGCATTTT | CASSFGGAGQPQHF
- | TRBJ1-4 | - | TRBV14 | TGTGCCAGCAGTTACCTCGGGGTAGAAAATGAAAAACTGTTTTTT | CASSYLGVENEKLFF
- | TRBJ1-1 | - | TRBV7-6 | TGTGCCAGCAGCTTATACCCCACCGACAGTGAAGCTTTCTTT | CASSLYPTDSEAFF
TRBD2 | TRBJ2-5 | - | TRBV5-1 | TGCGCCAGCAGCATTAGCGGGGTAGAGACCCAGTACTTC | CASSISGVETQYF
- | TRBJ2-7 | - | TRBV7-9 | TGTGCCAGCAGCTTAGGAGGGCTCTACGAGCAGTACTTC | CASSLGGLYEQYF
TRBD2 | TRBJ2-1 | - | TRBV11-3 | TGTGCCAGCAGCCCCGGGGGGGGCAAGGACAATGAGCAGTTCTTC | CASSPGGGKDNEQFF
TRBD1 | TRBJ1-1 | - | TRBV11-2 | TGTGCCTCCGGGACAGGGGCTGAAGCTTTCTTT | CASGTGAEAFF
TRBD2 | TRBJ2-5 | once | TRBV2 | TGTGCCAGCACCCGACTAGCGGGGGACCAAGAGACCCAGTACTTC | CASTRLAGDQETQYF
- | TRBJ2-1 | - | TRBV12-5 | TGTGCTAGTGGCACCTCCTACAATGAGCAGTTCTTC | CASGTSYNEQFF
- | TRBJ2-7 | - | TRBV5-5 | TGTGCCAGCAGCTTGAGTTCCTACGAGCAGTACTTC | CASSLSSYEQYF
- | TRBJ1-2 | few | TRBV27 | TGTGCCAGCAGTTTGACGGGCGGCAGAGGCTACACCTTC | CASSLTGGRGYTF
- | TRBJ2-3 | - | TRBV9 | TGTGCCAGCAGCCCCCTCGACCGCTACACTAGCACAGATACGCAGTATTTT | CASSPLDRYTSTDTQYF
- | TRBJ1-2 | - | TRBV6-6 | TGTGCCAGCAGTTACTATTTGGAGTCCTATGGCTACACCTTC | CASSYYLESYGYTF
TRBD2 | TRBJ2-7 | - | TRBV2 | TGTGCCAGCACTGATTTAGGGACTAGCGGAAACTCCTACGAGCAGTACTTC | CASTDLGTSGNSYEQYF
- | TRBJ1-1 | - | TRBV30 | TGTGCCTGGAGGCCGGATGGGCGGACTGAAGCTTTCTTT | CAWRPDGRTEAFF
- | TRBJ1-4 | once | TRBV18 | TGTGCCAGCTCACCCTCGCCAGGAGGTAATGAAAAACTGTTTTTT | CASSPSPGGNEKLFF
- | TRBJ2-3 | few | TRBV10-1 | TGCGCCAGCAGTGTCGGCGCGGACCCCACAGATACGCAGTATTTT | CASSVGADPTDTQYF
TRBD2 | TRBJ2-7 | - | TRBV11-2 | TGTGCCAGCAGCCCCCCCGGCGGGGGGGTGTCCTACGAGCAGTACTTC | CASSPPGGGVSYEQYF
- | TRBJ2-2 | - | TRBV5-1 | TGCGCCAGCAGACCCGGACTCATTGACACCGGGGAGCTGTTTTTT | CASRPGLIDTGELFF
TRBD1 | TRBJ1-2 | - | TRBV4-1 | TGCGCCAGCAGCCAAGATAACGAGGGGGCCATTGGTGGCTACACCTTC | CASSQDNEGAIGGYTF
- | TRBJ1-1 | - | TRBV7-8 | TGTGCCAGCAGCTTATCTCTTACTGGCGTGAACACTGAAGCTTTCTTT | CASSLSLTGVNTEAFF
TRBD2 | TRBJ2-1 | - | TRBV7-2 | TGTGCCAGCAGCTTCTTGGCGGGGGGCCACAATGAGCAGTTCTTC | CASSFLAGGHNEQFF
TRBD1 | TRBJ1-1 | - | TRBV2 | TGTGCCATCTGGACAGGGGCCCGGACTGAAGCTTTCTTT | CAIWTGARTEAFF
TRBD2 | TRBJ2-5 | - | TRBV27 | TGTGCCAGCAGTCCCTCAGCGGGGGATCTACAAGAGACCCAGTACTTC | CASSPSAGDLQETQYF
TRBD2 | TRBJ2-2 | - | TRBV10-3 | TGTGCCATCAGTGACCCTAGCGGGGGGGCCGGCATCGGGGAGCTGTTTTTT | CAISDPSGGAGIGELFF
- | TRBJ2-3 | - | TRBV10-3 | TGTGCCATAAATACCAGACCGGCCCCCACAGATACGCAGTATTTT | CAINTRPAPTDTQYF
TRBD2 | TRBJ2-7 | - | TRBV7-6 | TGTGCCAGCAGCCCCGCCCGGGGGGGCGCCTACGAGCAGTACTTC | CASSPARGGAYEQYF
TRBD2 | TRBJ2-3 | - | TRBV18 | TGTGCCAGCTCATGGCCGGGACTAGCGAACACAGATACGCAGTATTTT | CASSWPGLANTDTQYF